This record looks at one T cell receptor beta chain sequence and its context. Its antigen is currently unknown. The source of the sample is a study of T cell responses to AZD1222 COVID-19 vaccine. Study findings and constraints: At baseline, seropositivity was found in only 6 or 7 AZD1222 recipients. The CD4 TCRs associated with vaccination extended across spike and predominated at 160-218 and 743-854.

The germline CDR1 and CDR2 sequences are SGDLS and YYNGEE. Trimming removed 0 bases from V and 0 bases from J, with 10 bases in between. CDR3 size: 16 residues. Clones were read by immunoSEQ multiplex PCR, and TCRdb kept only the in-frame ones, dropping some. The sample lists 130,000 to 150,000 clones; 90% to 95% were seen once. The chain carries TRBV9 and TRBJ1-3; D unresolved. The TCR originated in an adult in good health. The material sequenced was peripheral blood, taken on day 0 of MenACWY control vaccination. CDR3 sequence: CASSVEGSLSGNTIYF. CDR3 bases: TGTGCCAGCAGCGTAGAAGGGAGTCTCTCTGGAAACACCATATATTTT.